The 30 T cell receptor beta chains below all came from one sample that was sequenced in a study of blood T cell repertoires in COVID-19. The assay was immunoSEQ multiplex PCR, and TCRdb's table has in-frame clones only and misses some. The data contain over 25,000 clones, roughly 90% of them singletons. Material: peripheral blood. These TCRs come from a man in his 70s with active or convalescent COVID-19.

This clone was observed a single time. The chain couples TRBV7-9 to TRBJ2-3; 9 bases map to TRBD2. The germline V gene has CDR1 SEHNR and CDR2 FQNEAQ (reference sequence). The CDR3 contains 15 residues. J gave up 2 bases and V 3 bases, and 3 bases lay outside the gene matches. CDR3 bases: TGTGCCAGCAGCTTCCTAGCGGGGAACACAGATACGCAGTATTTT. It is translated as CASSFLAGNTDTQYF.

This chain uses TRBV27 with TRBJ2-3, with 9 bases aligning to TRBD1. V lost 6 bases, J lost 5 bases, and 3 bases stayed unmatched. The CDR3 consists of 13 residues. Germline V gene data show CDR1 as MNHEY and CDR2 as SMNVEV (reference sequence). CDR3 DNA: TGTGCCAGCAGAAGACAGGGGGGAGATACGCAGTATTTT. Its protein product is CASRRQGGDTQYF.

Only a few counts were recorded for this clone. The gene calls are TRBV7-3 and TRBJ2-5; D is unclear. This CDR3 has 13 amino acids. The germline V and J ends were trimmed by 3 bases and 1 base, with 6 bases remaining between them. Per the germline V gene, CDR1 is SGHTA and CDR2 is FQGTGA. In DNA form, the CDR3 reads TGTGCCAGCAGCTTTCAGATCCAAGAGACCCAGTACTTC. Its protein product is CASSFQIQETQYF.

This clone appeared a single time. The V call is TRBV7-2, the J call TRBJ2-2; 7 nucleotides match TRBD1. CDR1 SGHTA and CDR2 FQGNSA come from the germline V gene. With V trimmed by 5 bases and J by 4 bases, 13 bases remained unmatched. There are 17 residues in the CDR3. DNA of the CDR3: TGTGCCAGCAGCGGAAGATTTACAGGGGAGAGCACCGGGGAGCTGTTTTTT. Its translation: CASSGRFTGESTGELFF. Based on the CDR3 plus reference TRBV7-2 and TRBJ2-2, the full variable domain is GAGVSQSPSNKVTEKGKDVELRCDPISGHTALYWYRQSLGQGLEFLIYFQGNSAPDKSGLPSDRFSAERTGGSVSTLTIQRTQQEDSAVYLCASSGRFTGESTGELFFGEGSRLTVL.

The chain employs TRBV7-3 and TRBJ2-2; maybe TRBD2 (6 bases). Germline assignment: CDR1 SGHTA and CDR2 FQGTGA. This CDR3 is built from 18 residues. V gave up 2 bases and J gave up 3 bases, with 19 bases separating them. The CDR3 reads CASSLGGVGRTDTGELFF. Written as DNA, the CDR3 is TGTGCCAGCAGCTTAGGAGGGGTCGGACGGACGGACACCGGGGAGCTGTTTTTT.

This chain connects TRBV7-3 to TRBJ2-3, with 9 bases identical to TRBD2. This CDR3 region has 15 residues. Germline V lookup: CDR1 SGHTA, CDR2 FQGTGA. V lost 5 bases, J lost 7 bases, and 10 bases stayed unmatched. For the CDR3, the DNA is TGTGCCAGCAGCCCCCGGGGGCTAGCGGGGTATACGCAGTATTTT. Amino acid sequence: CASSPRGLAGYTQYF.

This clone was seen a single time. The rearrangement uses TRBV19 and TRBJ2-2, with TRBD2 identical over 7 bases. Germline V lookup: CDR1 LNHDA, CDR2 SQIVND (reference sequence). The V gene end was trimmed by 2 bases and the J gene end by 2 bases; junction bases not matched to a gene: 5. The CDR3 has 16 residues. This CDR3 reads CASSIRKGLNTGELFF. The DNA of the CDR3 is TGTGCCAGTAGTATACGTAAGGGACTAAACACCGGGGAGCTGTTTTTT.

This CDR3 is CASSTHYNEQFF. In DNA, the CDR3 is TGTGCCAGCAGTACTCACTACAATGAGCAGTTCTTC. This chain links TRBV6-2 or TRBV6-3 with TRBJ2-1, with D unresolved. The V end was cut by 5 bases, the J end by 3 bases, with 5 bases between. The CDR3 has 12 residues. Germline V gene sequence: CDR1 MNHEY, CDR2 SVGEGT.

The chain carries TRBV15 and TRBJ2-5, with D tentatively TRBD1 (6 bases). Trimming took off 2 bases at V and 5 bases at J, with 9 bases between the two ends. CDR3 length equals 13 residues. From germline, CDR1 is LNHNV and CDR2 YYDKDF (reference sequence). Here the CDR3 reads CATSRPQGETQYF. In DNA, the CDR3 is TGTGCCACCAGCAGACCCCAGGGGGAGACCCAGTACTTC.

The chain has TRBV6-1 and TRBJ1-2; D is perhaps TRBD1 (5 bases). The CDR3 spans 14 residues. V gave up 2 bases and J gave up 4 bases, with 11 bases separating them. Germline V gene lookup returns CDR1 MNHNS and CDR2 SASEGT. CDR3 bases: TGTGCCAGCAGTGAATTCGGGCAGGGCTATGGCTACACCTTC. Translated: CASSEFGQGYGYTF.

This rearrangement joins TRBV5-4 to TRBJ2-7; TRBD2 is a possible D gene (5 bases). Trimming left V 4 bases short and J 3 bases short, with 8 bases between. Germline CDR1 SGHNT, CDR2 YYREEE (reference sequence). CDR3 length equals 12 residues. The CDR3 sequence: CASSRRGYEQYF. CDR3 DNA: TGTGCCAGCAGCCGCCGGGGCTACGAGCAGTACTTC.

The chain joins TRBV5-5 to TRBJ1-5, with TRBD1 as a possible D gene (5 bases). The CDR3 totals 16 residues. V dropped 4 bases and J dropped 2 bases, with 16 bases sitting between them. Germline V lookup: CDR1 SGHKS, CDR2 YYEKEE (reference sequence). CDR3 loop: CASSPQTGVGNQPQHF. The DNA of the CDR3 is TGTGCCAGCAGCCCTCAAACGGGGGTTGGCAATCAGCCCCAGCATTTT.

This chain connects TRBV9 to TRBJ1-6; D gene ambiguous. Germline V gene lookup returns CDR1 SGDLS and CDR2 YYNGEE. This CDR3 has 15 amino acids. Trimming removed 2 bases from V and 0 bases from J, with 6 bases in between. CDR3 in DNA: TGTGCCAGCAGCGTCAGCGGCTCCTATAATTCACCCCTCCACTTT. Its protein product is CASSVSGSYNSPLHF.

The CDR3, as DNA: TGTGCCAGCCGGGACAGGTCCTATGGCTACACCTTC. It specifies CASRDRSYGYTF. The gene calls are TRBV7-9 and TRBJ1-2; 8 nucleotides line up with TRBD1. This CDR3 spans 12 amino acids. J was trimmed by 4 bases and V by 8 bases; bases with no gene match: 3. Germline V CDR1 and CDR2: SEHNR, FQNEAQ (reference sequence). Supplemented by reference TRBV7-9 and TRBJ1-2, the full variable domain reads DTGVSQNPRHKITKRGQNVTFRCDPISEHNRLYWYRQTLGQGPEFLTYFQNEAQLEKSRLLSDRFSAERPKGSFSTLEIQRTEQGDSAMYLCASRDRSYGYTFGSGTRLTVV.

The CDR3 sequence: CASSTLAAQHNEQFF. The CDR3 nucleotides read TGCGCCAGCAGCACCCTAGCGGCTCAACACAATGAGCAGTTCTTC. This chain joins TRBV5-1 and TRBJ2-1; TRBD2 matches 7 bases. J gave up 5 bases and V 4 bases, and 9 bases lay outside the gene matches. Germline assignment: CDR1 SGHRS and CDR2 YFSETQ. The CDR3 contains 15 residues.

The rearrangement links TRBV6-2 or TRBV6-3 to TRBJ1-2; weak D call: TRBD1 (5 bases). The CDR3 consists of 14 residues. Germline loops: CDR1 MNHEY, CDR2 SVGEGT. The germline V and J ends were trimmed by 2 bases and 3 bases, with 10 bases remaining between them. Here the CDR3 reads CASSYKGPHYGYTF. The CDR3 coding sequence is TGTGCCAGCAGTTACAAGGGGCCTCACTATGGCTACACCTTC.

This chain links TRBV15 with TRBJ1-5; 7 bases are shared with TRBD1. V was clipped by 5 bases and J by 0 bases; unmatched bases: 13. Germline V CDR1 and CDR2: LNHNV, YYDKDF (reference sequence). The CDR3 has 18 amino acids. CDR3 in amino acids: CATSGRQGTEHSNQPQHF. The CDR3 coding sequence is TGTGCCACCAGCGGAAGACAAGGGACAGAGCATAGCAATCAGCCCCAGCATTTT.

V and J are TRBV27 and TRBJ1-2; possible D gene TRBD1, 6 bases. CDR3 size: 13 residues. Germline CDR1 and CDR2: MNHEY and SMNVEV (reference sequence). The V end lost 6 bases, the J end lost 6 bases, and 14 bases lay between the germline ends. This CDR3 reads CASSPQGGDGYTF. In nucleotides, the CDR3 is TGTGCCAGCAGCCCACAGGGAGGGGATGGCTACACCTTC.

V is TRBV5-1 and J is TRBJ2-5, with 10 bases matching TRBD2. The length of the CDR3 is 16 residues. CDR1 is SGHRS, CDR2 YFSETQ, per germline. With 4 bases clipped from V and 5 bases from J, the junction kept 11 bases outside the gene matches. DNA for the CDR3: TGCGCCAGCAGCCCCTGGGTAGCGGGAGGACAGGAGACCCAGTACTTC. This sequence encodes CASSPWVAGGQETQYF.

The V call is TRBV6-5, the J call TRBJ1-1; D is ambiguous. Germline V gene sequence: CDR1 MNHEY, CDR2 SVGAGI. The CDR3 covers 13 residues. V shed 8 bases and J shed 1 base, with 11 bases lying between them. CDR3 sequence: CASATTPNTEAFF. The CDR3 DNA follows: TGTGCCAGCGCCACTACCCCGAACACTGAAGCTTTCTTT.

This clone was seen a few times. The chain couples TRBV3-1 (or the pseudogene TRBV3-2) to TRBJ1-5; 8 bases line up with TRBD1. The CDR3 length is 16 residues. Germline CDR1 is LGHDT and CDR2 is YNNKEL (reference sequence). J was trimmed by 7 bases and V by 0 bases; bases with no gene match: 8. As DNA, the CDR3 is TGTGCCAGCAGCCAAGATGGGGCAGGGGGCGAACAGCCCCAGCATTTT. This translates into CASSQDGAGGEQPQHF.

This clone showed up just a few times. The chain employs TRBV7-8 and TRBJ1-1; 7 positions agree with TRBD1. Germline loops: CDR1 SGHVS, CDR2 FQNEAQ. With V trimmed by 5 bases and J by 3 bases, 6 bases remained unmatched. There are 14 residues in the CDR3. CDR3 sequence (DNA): TGTGCCAGCAGCCCCTACAGGGGCGACACTGAAGCTTTCTTT. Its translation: CASSPYRGDTEAFF.

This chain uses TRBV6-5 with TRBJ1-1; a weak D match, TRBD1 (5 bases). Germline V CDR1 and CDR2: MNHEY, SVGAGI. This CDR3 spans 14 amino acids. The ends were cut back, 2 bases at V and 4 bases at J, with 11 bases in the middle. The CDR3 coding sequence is TGTGCCAGCAGTTACGCCCAGGGCGGCACTGAAGCTTTCTTT. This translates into CASSYAQGGTEAFF.

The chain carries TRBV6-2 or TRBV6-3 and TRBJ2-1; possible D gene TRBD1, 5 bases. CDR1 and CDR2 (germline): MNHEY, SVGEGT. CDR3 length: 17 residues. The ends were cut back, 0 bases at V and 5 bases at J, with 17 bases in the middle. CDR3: CASSYSSQGSWDNEQFF. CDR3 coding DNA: TGTGCCAGCAGTTACTCAAGCCAGGGCTCCTGGGACAATGAGCAGTTCTTC.

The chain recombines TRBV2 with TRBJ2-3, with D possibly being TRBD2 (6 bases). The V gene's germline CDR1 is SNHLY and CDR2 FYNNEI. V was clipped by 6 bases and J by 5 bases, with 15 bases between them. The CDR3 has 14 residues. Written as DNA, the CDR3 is TGTGCCAGCAGGGAGGGCCTCGGGGGAGATACGCAGTATTTT. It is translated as CASREGLGGDTQYF. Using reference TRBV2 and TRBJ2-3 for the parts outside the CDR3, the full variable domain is EPEVTQTPSHQVTQMGQEVILRCVPISNHLYFYWYRQILGQKVEFLVSFYNNEISEKSEIFDDQFSVERPDGSNFTLKIRSTKLEDSAMYFCASREGLGGDTQYFGPGTRLTVL.

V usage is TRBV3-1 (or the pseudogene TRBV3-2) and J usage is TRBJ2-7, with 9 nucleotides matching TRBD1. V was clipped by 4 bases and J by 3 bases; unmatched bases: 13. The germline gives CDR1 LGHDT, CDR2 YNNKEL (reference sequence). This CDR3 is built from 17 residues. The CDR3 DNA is TGTGCCAGCAGCCTTGGACAGGGGACCGCTTCCATCTACGAGCAGTACTTC. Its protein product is CASSLGQGTASIYEQYF.

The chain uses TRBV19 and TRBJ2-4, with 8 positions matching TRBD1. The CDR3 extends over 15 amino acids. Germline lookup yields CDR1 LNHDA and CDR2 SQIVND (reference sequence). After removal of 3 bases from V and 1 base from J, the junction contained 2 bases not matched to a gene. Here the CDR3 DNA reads TGTGCCAGTAGTATGACAGGGGTGGCCAAAAACATTCAGTACTTC. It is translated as CASSMTGVAKNIQYF.

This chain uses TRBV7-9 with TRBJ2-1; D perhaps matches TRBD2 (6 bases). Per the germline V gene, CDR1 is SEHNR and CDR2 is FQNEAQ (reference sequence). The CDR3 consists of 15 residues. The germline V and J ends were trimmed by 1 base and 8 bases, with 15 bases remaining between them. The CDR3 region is CASSLEGLLGDEQFF. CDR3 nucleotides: TGTGCCAGCAGCTTAGAGGGACTCCTTGGGGATGAGCAGTTCTTC. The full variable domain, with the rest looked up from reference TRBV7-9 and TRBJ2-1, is DTGVSQNPRHKITKRGQNVTFRCDPISEHNRLYWYRQTLGQGPEFLTYFQNEAQLEKSRLLSDRFSAERPKGSFSTLEIQRTEQGDSAMYLCASSLEGLLGDEQFFGPGTRLTVL.

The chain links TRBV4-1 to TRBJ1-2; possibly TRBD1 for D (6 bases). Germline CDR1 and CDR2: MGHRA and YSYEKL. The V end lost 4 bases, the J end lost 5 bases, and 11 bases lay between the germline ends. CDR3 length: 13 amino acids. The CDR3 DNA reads TGCGCCAGCAGCCGAGGGGGTCAGTATGGCTACACCTTC. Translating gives CASSRGGQYGYTF.

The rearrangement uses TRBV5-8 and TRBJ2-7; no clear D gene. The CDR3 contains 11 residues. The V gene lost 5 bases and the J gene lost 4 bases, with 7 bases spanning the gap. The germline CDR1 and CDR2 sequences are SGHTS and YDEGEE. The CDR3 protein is CASSVLYEQYV. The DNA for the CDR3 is TGTGCCAGCAGTGTCTTATACGAGCAGTACGTC.